The entry below gives a single T cell receptor (beta chain) sequence along with its context. Preparation of the TCRbeta library involved a method that used unique molecular identifiers. From the PCR reads, TCRdb called clonotypes with MiXCR, one entry per CDR3 protein. The repertoire holds around 180,000 distinct CDR3 sequences, with 11% as singletons. The data derive from a study of T-cell reconstitution after alpha-beta-depleted transplantation in children. This CDR3 is built from 14 residues. With 2 bases clipped from V and 5 bases from J, the junction kept 2 bases outside the gene matches. The germline V gene has CDR1 ENHRY and CDR2 SYGVKD.

The genes are TRBV10-3 and TRBJ1-5; TRBD1 matches at 8 bases. Material: PBMCs, obtained before TCRalphabeta/CD19-depleted stem cell transplant. The sequence came from a boy between 2 and 15 years old with acute myeloid leukemia, due to receive a stem cell transplant. The CDR3 protein is CAISETGGDQPQHF. In DNA form, the CDR3 reads TGTGCCATCAGTGAGACAGGGGGTGATCAGCCCCAGCATTTT.